This T cell receptor beta chain was recovered during a study of blood T cell repertoires in COVID-19. Study details: Cohort 3 donors counted as recovered after two negative PCRs, clearance, or resolved symptoms.

Assignments of participants to cohorts depended upon their own reported clinical history. Germline CDR1 and CDR2: SEHNR and FQNEAQ (reference sequence). There are 19 residues in the CDR3. Germline trimming cut 4 bases from V and 5 bases from J; bases unmatched to any gene: 20. The repertoire was sequenced with immunoSEQ multiplex PCR; TCRdb's copy has only in-frame clones and lacks some. This table holds roughly 150,000 clones, 75% to 90% found once. The rearrangement links TRBV7-9 to TRBJ2-5, with 9 bases that match TRBD2. The sequence was collected from a man aged 50-59 years in a cohort exposed to, infected with or recovered from COVID-19 (not recorded which). The source material was PBMCs or T cells enriched from blood (not recorded which). For the CDR3, the DNA is TGTGCCAGCAGCTCCCCAAGGGTAGCGGGAGCGCCGAGGTGGGAGACCCAGTACTTC. This gives the protein CASSSPRVAGAPRWETQYF.